These 12 T cell receptor beta chains were all obtained from the same sample, sequenced in a study of blood T cells in healthy people across ages. PCR was performed a second time for 7 to 11 cycles using a sample-barcoded 5' primer and a J-beta primer mix. TCRdb re-derived calls from the 5' RACE reads in MiXCR, one entry per CDR3 protein. The table has around 280,000 distinct CDR3 sequences, roughly 27% seen once; the top ten hold roughly 28%. Sequenced material: blood. Receptors originate from a woman in her sixties or seventies in good health.

The sample holds a few counts of this clonotype. The chain uses TRBV18 and TRBJ2-7; TRBD1 is a possible D gene (5 bases). This CDR3 region has 12 residues. V was cut by 3 bases and J by 4 bases, with 7 bases left in between. Germline loops: CDR1 KGHSH, CDR2 LQKENI. CDR3 DNA sequence: TGTGCCAGCTCACCGCCAGGGTACGAGCAGTACTTC. It translates to CASSPPGYEQYF.

The sample holds a few counts of this clonotype. The chain has TRBV4-1 and TRBJ2-3; D perhaps matches TRBD1 (6 bases). With 1 base removed from V and 8 bases from J, the gap between germline ends came to 19 bases. From germline, CDR1 is MGHRA and CDR2 YSYEKL. This CDR3 comprises 16 residues. Written as DNA, the CDR3 is TGCGCCAGCAGCCAAGGGGCTACTTGGGGGCCGGTTACGCAGTATTTT. The encoded protein is CASSQGATWGPVTQYF.

The V call is TRBV20-1, the J call TRBJ2-5; 12 bases match TRBD2. Germline CDR1 reads DFQATT; CDR2 reads SNEGSKA (reference sequence). Trimming took 6 bases from V and 5 from J; bases not matched to a gene: 13. The length of the CDR3 is 16 residues. The DNA of the CDR3 is TGCAGTGCCAATCCCCCGACTAGCGGGAGTTTTGAGACCCAGTACTTC. Protein: CSANPPTSGSFETQYF.

DNA of the CDR3: TGCAGTGCTAGAGATAAGGGGGCGAACACCGGGGAGCTGTTTTTT. This codes for CSARDKGANTGELFF. The chain recombines TRBV20-1 with TRBJ2-2, with D possibly TRBD1 on 6 matching bases. The germline CDR1 and CDR2 sequences are DFQATT and SNEGSKA (reference sequence). The CDR3 has 15 amino acids. V was pared by 0 bases and J by 0 bases, with 8 bases between.

This clonotype has a handful of counts. V usage is TRBV7-2 and J usage is TRBJ2-4, with 11 bases lining up with TRBD1. CDR3 size: 15 residues. With 5 bases clipped from V and 9 bases from J, the junction kept 9 bases outside the gene matches. Germline V gene sequence: CDR1 SGHTA, CDR2 FQGNSA. DNA for the CDR3: TGTGCCAGCAGCAGATTGGGACAGGGGGGAAGCATTCAGTACTTC. This codes for CASSRLGQGGSIQYF.

This chain links TRBV15 with TRBJ2-3, with TRBD2 as a possible D gene (5 bases). Germline V gene sequence: CDR1 LNHNV, CDR2 YYDKDF (reference sequence). The V gene lost 0 bases and the J gene lost 2 bases, with 9 bases spanning the gap. This CDR3 has 15 amino acids. CDR3 bases: TGTGCCACCAGCAGAGATCTCGGGGTCACAGATACGCAGTATTTT. Protein sequence: CATSRDLGVTDTQYF.

The chain employs TRBV6-2 or TRBV6-3 and TRBJ2-5; 9 bases are a match to TRBD2. The DNA end is more similar to TRBJ2-1, so the J call may be wrong. This CDR3 is 15 amino acids long. Germline lookup yields CDR1 MNHEY and CDR2 SVGEGT. Written as DNA, the CDR3 is TGTGCCGGCTGCCGGTTTAGCGGGAGAGGGAATGAGCAGTTCTTC. Translation: CAGCRFSGRGNEQFF.

The CDR3 nucleotides read TGTGCCAGCAGTTTAGCGTGGGGCGAAAAACTGTTTTTT. This gives the protein CASSLAWGEKLFF. The chain employs TRBV28 and TRBJ1-4, with D tentatively TRBD1 (5 bases). The V end lost 2 bases, the J end lost 8 bases, and 9 bases lay between the germline ends. The germline V gene encodes CDR1 MDHEN and CDR2 SYDVKM. This CDR3 spans 13 amino acids.

V gene TRBV5-1 combines with J gene TRBJ1-2; TRBD1 matches 7 bases. J lost 8 bases, V lost 3 bases, and 10 bases had no gene match. The CDR3 loop spans 14 amino acids. Per the germline V gene, CDR1 is SGHRS and CDR2 is YFSETQ. CDR3 sequence (DNA): TGCGCCAGCAGCTCTGGGGACAGCCGTCGGGGCTACACCTTC. Its translation: CASSSGDSRRGYTF.

This clonotype was observed a few times. The chain uses TRBV29-1 and TRBJ2-1; TRBD2 aligns across 11 bases. The length of the CDR3 is 17 residues. V lost 6 bases, J lost 4 bases, and 14 bases stayed unmatched. CDR1 and CDR2 from the germline V gene are SQVTM and ANQGSEA. CDR3 nucleotides: TGCAGCGTCAGTACTAGCGGGAGTCGGGGAGTATACAATGAGCAGTTCTTC. Its protein is CSVSTSGSRGVYNEQFF.

This clonotype has just one count. The rearrangement joins TRBV2 to TRBJ1-5, with D uncertain. This CDR3 has 15 amino acids. In germline, CDR1 is SNHLY, CDR2 FYNNEI. V lost 3 bases to trimming and J lost 3 bases, with 12 bases between them. The CDR3 DNA reads as TGTGCCAGCAGTGAGGAGGGCAGCTACAATCAGCCCCAGCATTTT. It translates to CASSEEGSYNQPQHF.

The gene calls are TRBV28 and TRBJ1-2, with TRBD1 as a possible D gene (6 bases). V lost 10 bases and J 6 bases, leaving 30 bases between the germline ends. Germline V gives CDR1 MDHEN, CDR2 SYDVKM. The length of the CDR3 is 17 residues. As DNA, the CDR3 is TGTGCCACCTTAATAATCGGAGGGGGGGGCCATGGGGATGGCTACACCTTC. It is translated as CATLIIGGGGHGDGYTF.